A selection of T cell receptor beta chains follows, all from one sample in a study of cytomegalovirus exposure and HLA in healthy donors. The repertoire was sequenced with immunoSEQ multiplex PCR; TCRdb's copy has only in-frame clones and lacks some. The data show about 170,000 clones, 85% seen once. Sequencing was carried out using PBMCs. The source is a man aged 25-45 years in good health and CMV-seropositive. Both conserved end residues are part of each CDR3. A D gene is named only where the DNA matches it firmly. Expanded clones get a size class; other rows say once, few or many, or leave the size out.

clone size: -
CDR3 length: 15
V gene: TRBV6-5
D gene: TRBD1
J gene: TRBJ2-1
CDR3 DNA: TGTGCCAGCAGTTCCCCAGGGGGCATCTACAATGAGCAGTTCTTC
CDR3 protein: CASSSPGGIYNEQFF

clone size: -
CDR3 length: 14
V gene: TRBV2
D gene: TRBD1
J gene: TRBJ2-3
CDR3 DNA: TGTGCCAGCAGACGGGACAGGGCCACAGATACGCAGTATTTT
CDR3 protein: CASRRDRATDTQYF

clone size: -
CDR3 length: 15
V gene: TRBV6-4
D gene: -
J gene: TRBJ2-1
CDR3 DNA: TGTGCCAGCAGTGAACGGGTCTTAGGCCGTAGTGAGCAGTTCTTC
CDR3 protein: CASSERVLGRSEQFF

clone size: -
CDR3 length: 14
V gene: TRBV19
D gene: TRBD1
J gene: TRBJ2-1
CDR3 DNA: TGTGCCAGTAGTATTACAGGGGGCTGGAATGAGCAGTTCTTC
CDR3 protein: CASSITGGWNEQFF

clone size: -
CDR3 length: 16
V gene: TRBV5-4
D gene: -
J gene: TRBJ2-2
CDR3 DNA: TGTGCCAGCAGCTTACAGGGACGGACGTTAACCGGGGAGCTGTTTTTT
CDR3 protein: CASSLQGRTLTGELFF

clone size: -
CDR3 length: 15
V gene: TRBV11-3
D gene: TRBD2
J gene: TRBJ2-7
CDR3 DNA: TGTGCCAGCAGCTCCCAGGGCCTAGCGGGAGTTGAGCAGTACTTC
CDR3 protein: CASSSQGLAGVEQYF

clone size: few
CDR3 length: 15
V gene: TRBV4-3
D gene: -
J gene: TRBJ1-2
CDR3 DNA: TGCGCCAGCAGCCAAGATTGGGGGGTGGGGAGTGGCTACACCTTC
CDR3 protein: CASSQDWGVGSGYTF

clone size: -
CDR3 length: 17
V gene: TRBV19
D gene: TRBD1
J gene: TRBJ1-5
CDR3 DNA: TGTGCCAGTAAACGGACAGGGGGCACGAGTAGCAATCAGCCCCAGCATTTT
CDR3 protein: CASKRTGGTSSNQPQHF

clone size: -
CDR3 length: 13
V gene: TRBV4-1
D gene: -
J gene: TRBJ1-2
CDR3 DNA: TGCGCCAGCAGCCAACCCCGGGGGGACGGCTACACCTTC
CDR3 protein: CASSQPRGDGYTF

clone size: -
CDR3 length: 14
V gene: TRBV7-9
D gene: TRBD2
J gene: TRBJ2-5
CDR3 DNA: TGTTCCAGCAGTATTCTAGCGGGAAGAGGGACCCAGTACTTC
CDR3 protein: CSSSILAGRGTQYF

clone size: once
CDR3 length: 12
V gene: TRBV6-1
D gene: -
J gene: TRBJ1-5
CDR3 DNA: TGTGCCAGCAGTGAATCCTATCAGCCCCAGCATTTT
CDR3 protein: CASSESYQPQHF

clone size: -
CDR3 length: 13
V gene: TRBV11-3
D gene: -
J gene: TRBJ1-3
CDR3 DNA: TGTGCCAGCAGCCCAGCCGGAGGGCTCACCATATATTTT
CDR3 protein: CASSPAGGLTIYF

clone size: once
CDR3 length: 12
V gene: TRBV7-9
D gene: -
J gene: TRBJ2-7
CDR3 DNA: TGTTCCAGCAGCCCACCCGGGGACGAGCAGTACTTC
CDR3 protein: CSSSPPGDEQYF

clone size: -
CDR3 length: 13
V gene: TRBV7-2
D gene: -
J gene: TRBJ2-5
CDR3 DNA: TGTGCCAGCAGCTCCTTCAGGAGGGAGACCCAGTACTTC
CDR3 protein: CASSSFRRETQYF

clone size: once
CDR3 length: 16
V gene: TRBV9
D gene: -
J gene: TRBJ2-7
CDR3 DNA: TGTGCCAGCAGCGCGCGCCCCAGCGGATCCCCCTACGAGCAGTACTTC
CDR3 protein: CASSARPSGSPYEQYF

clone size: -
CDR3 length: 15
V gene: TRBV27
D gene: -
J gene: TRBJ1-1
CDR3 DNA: TGTGCCAGCAGTCCAATTGACAGGTCGAACACTGAAGCTTTCTTT
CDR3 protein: CASSPIDRSNTEAFF

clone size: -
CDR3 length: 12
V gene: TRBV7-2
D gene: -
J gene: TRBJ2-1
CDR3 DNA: TGTGCCAGCACCTCTTTGAGGAATGAGCAGTTCTTC
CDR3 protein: CASTSLRNEQFF

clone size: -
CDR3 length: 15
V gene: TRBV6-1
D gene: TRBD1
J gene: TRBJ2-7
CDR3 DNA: TGTGCCAGCAGGCAACAGGGGGCTCTTTTATACGAGCAGTACTTC
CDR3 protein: CASRQQGALLYEQYF

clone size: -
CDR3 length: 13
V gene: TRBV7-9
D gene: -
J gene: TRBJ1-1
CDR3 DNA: TGTGCCAGCAGCTTAGTAGTGAACACTGAAGCTTTCTTT
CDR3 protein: CASSLVVNTEAFF

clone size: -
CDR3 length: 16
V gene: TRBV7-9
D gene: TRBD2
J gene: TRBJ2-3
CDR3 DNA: TGTGCCAGCAGCACCTGGACTAGCGGGAGGCCAGATACGCAGTATTTT
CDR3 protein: CASSTWTSGRPDTQYF

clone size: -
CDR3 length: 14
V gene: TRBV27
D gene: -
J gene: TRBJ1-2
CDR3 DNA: TGTGCCAGCAGTTGGGCTAGCGGGTACTATGGCTACACCTTC
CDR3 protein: CASSWASGYYGYTF

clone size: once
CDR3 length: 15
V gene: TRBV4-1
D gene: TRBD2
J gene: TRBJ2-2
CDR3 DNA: TGCGCCAGCAGCCGGACTAGGGGTCCTCGCGGGGAGCTGTTTTTT
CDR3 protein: CASSRTRGPRGELFF

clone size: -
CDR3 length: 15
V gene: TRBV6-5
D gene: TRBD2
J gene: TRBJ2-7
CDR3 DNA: TGTGCCAGCAGACCTCGGGAGGCCCTTTCCTACGAGCAGTACTTC
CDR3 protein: CASRPREALSYEQYF

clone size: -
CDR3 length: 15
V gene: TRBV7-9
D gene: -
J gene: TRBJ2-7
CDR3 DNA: TGTGCCAGCAGTCCACAGACTAGTAATTCTAACGAGCAGTACTTC
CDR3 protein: CASSPQTSNSNEQYF

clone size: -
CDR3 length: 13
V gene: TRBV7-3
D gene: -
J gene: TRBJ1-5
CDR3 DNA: TGTGCCAGCAGCCAACAACCGGGGGGGCCCCAGCATTTT
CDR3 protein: CASSQQPGGPQHF

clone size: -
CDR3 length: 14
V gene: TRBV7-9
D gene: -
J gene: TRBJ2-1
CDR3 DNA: TGTGCCAGCAGCTCCGGGACTGCTTGGGGGGAGCAGTTCTTC
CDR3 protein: CASSSGTAWGEQFF

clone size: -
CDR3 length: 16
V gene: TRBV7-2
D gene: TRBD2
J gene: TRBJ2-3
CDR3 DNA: TGTGCCAGCAGCTCTAGCGGAAGTCCCGGGACAGATACGCAGTATTTT
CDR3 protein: CASSSSGSPGTDTQYF

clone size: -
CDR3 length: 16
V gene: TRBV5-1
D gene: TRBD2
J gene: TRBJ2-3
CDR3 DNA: TGCGCCAGCAGCCCTAGCGGGAGAGGAAGCACAGATACGCAGTATTTT
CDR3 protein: CASSPSGRGSTDTQYF

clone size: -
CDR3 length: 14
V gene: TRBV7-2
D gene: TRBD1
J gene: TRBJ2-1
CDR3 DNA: TGTGCCAGCAGTGGACAGGGGGGATACAATGAGCAGTTCTTC
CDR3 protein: CASSGQGGYNEQFF

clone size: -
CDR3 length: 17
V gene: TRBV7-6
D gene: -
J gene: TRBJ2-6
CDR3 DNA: TGTGCCAGCAGCTTCTATCCCGGCGGCGCTGGGGCCAACGTCCTGACTTTC
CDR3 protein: CASSFYPGGAGANVLTF

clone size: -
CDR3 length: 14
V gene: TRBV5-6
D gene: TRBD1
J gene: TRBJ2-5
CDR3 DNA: TGTGCCAGCAGCTTGGAACAGGGGGTCGAGACCCAGTACTTC
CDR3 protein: CASSLEQGVETQYF

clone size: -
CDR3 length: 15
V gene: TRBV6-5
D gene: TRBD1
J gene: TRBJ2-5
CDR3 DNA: TGTGCCAGCAAGGGCGACAGGGGAGCCCCAGAGACCCAGTACTTC
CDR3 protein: CASKGDRGAPETQYF

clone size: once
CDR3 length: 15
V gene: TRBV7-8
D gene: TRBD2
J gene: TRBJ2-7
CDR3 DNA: TGTGCCAGCAGCTTAGTAGCGGGAGGAAAGTACGAGCAGTACTTC
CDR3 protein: CASSLVAGGKYEQYF